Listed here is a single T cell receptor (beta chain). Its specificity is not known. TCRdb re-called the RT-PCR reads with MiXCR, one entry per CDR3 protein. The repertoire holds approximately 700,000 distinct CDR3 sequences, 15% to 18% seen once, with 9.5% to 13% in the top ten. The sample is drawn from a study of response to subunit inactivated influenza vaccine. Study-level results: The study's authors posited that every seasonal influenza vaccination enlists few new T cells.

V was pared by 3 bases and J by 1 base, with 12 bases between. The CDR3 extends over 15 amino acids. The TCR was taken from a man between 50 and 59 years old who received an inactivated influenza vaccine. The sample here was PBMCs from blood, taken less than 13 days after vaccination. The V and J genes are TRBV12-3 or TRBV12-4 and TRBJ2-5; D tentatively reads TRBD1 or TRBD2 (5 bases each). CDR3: CASSFPPGTQETQYF. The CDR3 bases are TGTGCCAGCAGTTTCCCCCCGGGGACCCAAGAGACCCAGTACTTC.